This T cell receptor (beta chain) was profiled in a study of tumor-infiltrating lymphocytes in primary liver carcinoma. Study in general: The patient population consisted of men and women between 30 and 69 years of age. Samples gave roughly 3.65 to 8 million productive TCRbeta reads, similar across tissue types.

CDR3 length: 16 residues. V was clipped by 8 bases and J by 0 bases; unmatched bases: 9. Per the germline V gene, CDR1 is MNHNY and CDR2 is SVGAGI (reference sequence). A primer in the constant region served to generate TCR beta cDNA from 450 to 650 ng of total RNA. Libraries of TCR beta came from three nested multiplex PCR rounds with slightly modified ARM-PCR. Rounds one and two of PCR, each of approximately 11 cycles, were primed with TRBV1-TRBV30 forward primers and a C-beta reverse primer. TCRdb recomputed calls from the multiplex PCR reads with MiXCR, one row per CDR3 protein. The profile covers approximately 310,000 distinct CDR3 sequences, with around three fifths appearing a single time and around 9.5% taken by the ten largest. Both blood RNA, taken from unsorted whole blood, and germline DNA were extracted. Chronic HBV infection affected patients, none of whom had received treatment. Before surgery, about 3.7 milliliters of EDTA blood were taken.

The source material was peripheral blood. This clonotype originated in a man in his forties with primary liver carcinoma and hepatitis B virus infection. The chain has TRBV6-6 and TRBJ2-3, with 9 positions matching TRBD2. CDR3 protein: CASSFGTSLSTDTQYF. The CDR3 nucleotides read TGTGCCAGCTCCTTCGGGACTAGCCTTAGCACAGATACGCAGTATTTT.